One and the same sample provided the 2 T cell receptor beta chains below, sequenced in a study of human T cells and chemical hapten exposure. As to time point: patch test 1, 2 weeks after DPC sensitization. As for treatment: therapeutic diphenylcyclopropenone sensitization with weekly scalp DPC. TCRdb re-analysed the RACE reads in MiXCR, keeping a single row per CDR3 protein. This sample has tens of thousands of distinct CDR3 sequences; approximately 8.6% occur once, and the top ten carry about an eighth. The sequenced sample was whole blood, obtained in connection with sensitization to the hapten diphenylcyclopropenone (DPC). These receptors were obtained from a woman aged 35 to 49 with alopecia areata. Some clones in this sample may be carry-over from other donors' samples.

This clonotype has a count of ten or more. V gene TRBV20-1 combines with J gene TRBJ2-1, with D perhaps matching TRBD2 (5 bases). CDR1 DFQATT and CDR2 SNEGSKA come from the germline V gene (reference sequence). Between the trimmed V and J ends, which lost 1 base and 0 bases, there was a span of 10 bases. The CDR3 is 15 residues long. CDR3 amino acids: CSARAGLSSYNEQFF. The CDR3 nucleotides read TGCAGTGCTAGAGCAGGACTCAGCTCCTACAATGAGCAGTTCTTC.

About this clonotype: This may stem from a read error, because a much larger clone lies one nucleotide away. The gene calls are TRBV3-1 and TRBJ1-4, with D hard to call. The germline V gene encodes CDR1 LGHDT and CDR2 YNNKEL (reference sequence). The CDR3 loop spans 13 amino acids. Trimming took off 7 bases at V and 5 bases at J, with 11 bases between the two ends. The CDR3 sequence is CASIQDWNEKLFF. As DNA, the CDR3 is TGTGCCAGCATCCAGGACTGGAATGAAAAACTGTTTTTT.